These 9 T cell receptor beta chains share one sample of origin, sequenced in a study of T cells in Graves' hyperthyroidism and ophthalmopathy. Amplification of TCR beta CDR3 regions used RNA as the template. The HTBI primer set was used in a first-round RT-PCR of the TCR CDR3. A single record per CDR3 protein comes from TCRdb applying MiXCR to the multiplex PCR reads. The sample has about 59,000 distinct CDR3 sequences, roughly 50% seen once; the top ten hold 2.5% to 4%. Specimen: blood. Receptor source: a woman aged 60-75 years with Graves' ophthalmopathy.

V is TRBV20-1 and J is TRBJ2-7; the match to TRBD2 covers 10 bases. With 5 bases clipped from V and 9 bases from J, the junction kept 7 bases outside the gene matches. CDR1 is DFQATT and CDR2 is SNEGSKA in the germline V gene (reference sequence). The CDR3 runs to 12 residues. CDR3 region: CSAVPGLARQYF. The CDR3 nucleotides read TGCAGTGCTGTCCCGGGACTAGCGAGGCAGTACTTC.

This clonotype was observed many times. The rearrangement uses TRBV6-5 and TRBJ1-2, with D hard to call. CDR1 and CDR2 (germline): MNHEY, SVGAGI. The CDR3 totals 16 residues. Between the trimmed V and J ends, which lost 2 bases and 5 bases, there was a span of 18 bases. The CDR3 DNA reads TGTGCCAGCAGTTACGTTTGGCGGCAGAGAAGATATGGCTACACCTTC. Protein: CASSYVWRQRRYGYTF.

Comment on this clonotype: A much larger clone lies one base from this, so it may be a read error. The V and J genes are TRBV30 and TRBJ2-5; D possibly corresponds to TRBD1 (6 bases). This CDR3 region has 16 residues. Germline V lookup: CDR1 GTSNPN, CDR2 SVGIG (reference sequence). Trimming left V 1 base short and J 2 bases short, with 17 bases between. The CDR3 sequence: CAWSEYRDTLQETQYF. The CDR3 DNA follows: TGTGCCTGGAGTGAGTACAGGGACACCTTACAAGAGACCCAGTACTTC.

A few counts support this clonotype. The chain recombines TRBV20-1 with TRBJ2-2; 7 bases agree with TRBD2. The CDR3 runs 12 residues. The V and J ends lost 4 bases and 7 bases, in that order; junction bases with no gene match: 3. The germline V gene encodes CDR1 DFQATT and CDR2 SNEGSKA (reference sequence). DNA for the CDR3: TGCAGTGCTACCTGGACTAGCGGGGAGCTGTTTTTT. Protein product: CSATWTSGELFF.

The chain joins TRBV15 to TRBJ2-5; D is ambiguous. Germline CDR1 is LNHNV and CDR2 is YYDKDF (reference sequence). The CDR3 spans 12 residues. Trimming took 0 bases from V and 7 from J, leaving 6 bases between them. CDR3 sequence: CATSRDTTTQYF. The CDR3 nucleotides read TGTGCCACCAGCAGAGATACGACGACCCAGTACTTC.

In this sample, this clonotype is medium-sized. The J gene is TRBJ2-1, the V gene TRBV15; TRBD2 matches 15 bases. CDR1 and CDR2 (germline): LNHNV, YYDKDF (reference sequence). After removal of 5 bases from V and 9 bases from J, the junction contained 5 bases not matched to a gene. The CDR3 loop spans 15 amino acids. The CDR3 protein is CATSVGLAGGGEQFF. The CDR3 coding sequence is TGTGCCACCAGCGTCGGACTAGCGGGAGGGGGTGAGCAGTTCTTC.

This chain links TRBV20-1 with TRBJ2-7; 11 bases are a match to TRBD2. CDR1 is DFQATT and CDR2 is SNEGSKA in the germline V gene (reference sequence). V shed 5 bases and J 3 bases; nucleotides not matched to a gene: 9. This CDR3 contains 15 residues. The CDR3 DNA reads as TGCAGTGCTCGCGGGCCGGGACTAGCGGACTACGAGCAGTACTTC. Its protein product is CSARGPGLADYEQYF.

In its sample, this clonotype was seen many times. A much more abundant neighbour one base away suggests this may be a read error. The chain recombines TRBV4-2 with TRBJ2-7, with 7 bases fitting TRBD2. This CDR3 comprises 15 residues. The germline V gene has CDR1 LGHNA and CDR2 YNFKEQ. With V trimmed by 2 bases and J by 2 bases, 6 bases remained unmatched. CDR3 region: CASSQTSASAYEQYF. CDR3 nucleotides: TGTGCCAGCAGCCAAACTAGCGCGAGCGCCTACGAGCAGTACTTC.

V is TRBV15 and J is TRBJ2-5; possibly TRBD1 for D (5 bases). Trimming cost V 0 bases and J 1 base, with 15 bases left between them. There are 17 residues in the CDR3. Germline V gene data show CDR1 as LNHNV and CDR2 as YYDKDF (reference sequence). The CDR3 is CATSREGVFGAQETQYF. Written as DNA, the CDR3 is TGTGCCACCAGCAGAGAAGGTGTGTTTGGGGCCCAAGAGACCCAGTACTTC.